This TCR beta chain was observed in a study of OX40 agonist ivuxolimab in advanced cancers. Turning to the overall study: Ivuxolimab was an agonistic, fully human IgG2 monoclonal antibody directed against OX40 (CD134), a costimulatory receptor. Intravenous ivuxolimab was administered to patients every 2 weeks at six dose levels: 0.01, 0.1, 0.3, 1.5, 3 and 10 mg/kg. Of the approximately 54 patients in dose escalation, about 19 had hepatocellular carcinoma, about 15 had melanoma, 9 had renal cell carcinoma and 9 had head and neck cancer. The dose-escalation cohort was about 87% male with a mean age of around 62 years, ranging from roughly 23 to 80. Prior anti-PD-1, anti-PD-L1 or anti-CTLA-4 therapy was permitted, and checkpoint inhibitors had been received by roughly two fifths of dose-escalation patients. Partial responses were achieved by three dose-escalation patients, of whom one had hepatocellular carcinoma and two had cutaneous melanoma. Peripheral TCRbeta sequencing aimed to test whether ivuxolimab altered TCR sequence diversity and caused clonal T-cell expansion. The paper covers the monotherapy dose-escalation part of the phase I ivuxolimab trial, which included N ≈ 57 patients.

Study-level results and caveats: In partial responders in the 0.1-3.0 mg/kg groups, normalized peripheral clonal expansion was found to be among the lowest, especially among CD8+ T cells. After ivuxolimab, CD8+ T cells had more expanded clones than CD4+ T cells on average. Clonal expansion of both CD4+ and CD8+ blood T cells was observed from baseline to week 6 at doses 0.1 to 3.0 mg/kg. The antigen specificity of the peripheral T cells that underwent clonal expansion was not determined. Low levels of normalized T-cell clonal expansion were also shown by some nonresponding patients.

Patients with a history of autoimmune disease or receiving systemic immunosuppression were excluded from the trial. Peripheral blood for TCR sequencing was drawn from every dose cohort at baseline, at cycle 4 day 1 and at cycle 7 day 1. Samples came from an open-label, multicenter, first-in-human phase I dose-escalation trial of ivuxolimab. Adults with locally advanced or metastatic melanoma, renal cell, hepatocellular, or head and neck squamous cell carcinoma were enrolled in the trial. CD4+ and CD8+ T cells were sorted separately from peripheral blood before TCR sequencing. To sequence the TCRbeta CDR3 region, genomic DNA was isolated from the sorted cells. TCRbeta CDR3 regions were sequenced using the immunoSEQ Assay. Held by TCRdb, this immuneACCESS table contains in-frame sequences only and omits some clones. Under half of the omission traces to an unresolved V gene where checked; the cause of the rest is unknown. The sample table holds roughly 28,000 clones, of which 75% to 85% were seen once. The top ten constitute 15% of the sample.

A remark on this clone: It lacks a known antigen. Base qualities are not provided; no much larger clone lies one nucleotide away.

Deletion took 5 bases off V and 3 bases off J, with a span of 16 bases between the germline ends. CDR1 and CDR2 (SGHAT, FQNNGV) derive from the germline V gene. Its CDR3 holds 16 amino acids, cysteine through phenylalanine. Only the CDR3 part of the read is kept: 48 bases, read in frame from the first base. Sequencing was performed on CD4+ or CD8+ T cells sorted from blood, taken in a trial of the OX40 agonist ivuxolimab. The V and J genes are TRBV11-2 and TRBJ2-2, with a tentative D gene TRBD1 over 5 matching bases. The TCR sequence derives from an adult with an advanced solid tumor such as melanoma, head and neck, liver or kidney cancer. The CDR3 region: CASSKEGAKHTGELFF. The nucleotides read TGTGCCAGCAGCAAAGAAGGGGCCAAACACACCGGGGAGCTGTTTTTT.